The 12 T cell receptor beta chains given below trace back to one sample, sequenced in a study of T cell changes during pregnancy in multiple sclerosis. Only in-frame clones appear in the TCRdb table, and some are missing; sequencing was by immunoSEQ multiplex PCR. The sample lists roughly 45,000 clones, about nine tenths seen once, with 4% to 6% in the top ten. Specimen: peripheral blood, collected in the second trimester of pregnancy. All receptors come from a female donor in good health, enrolled as a control in a pregnancy study.

The chain has TRBV6-6 and TRBJ2-2, with 12 bases lining up with TRBD2. Trimming at V came to 6 bases and at J to 5 bases, leaving 4 bases not matched to a gene. The CDR3 is made up of 15 amino acids. Germline V CDR1 and CDR2: MNHNY, SVGAGI (reference sequence). CDR3 in DNA: TGTGCCAGCAGGGCTAGCGGGAGGGGTACCGGGGAGCTGTTTTTT. Its translation is CASRASGRGTGELFF.

For the CDR3, the DNA is TGCGCCAGCAGCCCGGGACAGGGGTGGGAGCAGTTCTTC. Protein product: CASSPGQGWEQFF. This chain connects TRBV4-1 to TRBJ2-1; 10 bases are shared with TRBD1. Germline values: CDR1 MGHRA, CDR2 YSYEKL. The CDR3 is made up of 13 amino acids. Trimming removed 4 bases from V and 10 bases from J; junction bases left unmatched: 4.

The chain combines TRBV10-2 with TRBJ2-2; D may be TRBD1 (5 bases). The CDR3 is 14 amino acids. Trimming took off 8 bases at V and 3 bases at J, with 13 bases between the two ends. Germline lookup yields CDR1 WSHSY and CDR2 SAAADI. CDR3 sequence (DNA): TGCGCCAGCCGGGCGCAGGGTTACACCGGGGAGCTGTTTTTT. Translated, it gives CASRAQGYTGELFF.

The rearrangement joins TRBV18 to TRBJ1-2; 7 bases fit TRBD1. Germline assignment: CDR1 KGHSH and CDR2 LQKENI. Trimming removed 3 bases from V and 6 bases from J; junction bases left unmatched: 10. This CDR3 contains 15 residues. The CDR3 nucleotides read TGTGCCAGCTCACCCACAAGACAGGGTTCGGATGGCTACACCTTC. Amino acids: CASSPTRQGSDGYTF.

The sample holds one count of this clone. The J gene is TRBJ1-2, the V gene TRBV7-2; 8 nucleotides line up with TRBD1. The CDR3 runs to 19 residues. CDR1 and CDR2 (germline): SGHTA, FQGNSA. The V segment lost 5 bases and the J segment 4 bases; nucleotides outside the gene matches: 21. DNA of the CDR3: TGTGCCAGCAGCCATCCGAAGAATGGACAGGGCCTCCTTTTCTATGGCTACACCTTC. As protein: CASSHPKNGQGLLFYGYTF.

The chain combines TRBV18 with TRBJ2-7; TRBD2 matches 9 bases. The CDR3 has 16 residues. V shed 0 bases and J 0 bases; nucleotides not matched to a gene: 3. In germline, CDR1 is KGHSH, CDR2 LQKENI. This CDR3 is CASSPPAGGVSYEQYF. The CDR3 DNA sequence: TGTGCCAGCTCACCACCGGCGGGGGGGGTCTCCTACGAGCAGTACTTC. The full variable domain, with the rest looked up from reference TRBV18 and TRBJ2-7, is NAGVMQNPRHLVRRRGQEARLRCSPMKGHSHVYWYRQLPEEGLKFMVYLQKENIIDESGMPKERFSAEFPKEGPSILRIQQVVRGDSAAYFCASSPPAGGVSYEQYFGPGTRLTVT.

The V call is TRBV5-1, the J call TRBJ2-2, with 8 positions matching TRBD1. V lost 4 bases and J lost 3; bases outside the gene matches: 11. Germline V CDR1 and CDR2: SGHRS, YFSETQ. The CDR3 extends over 17 amino acids. For the CDR3, the DNA is TGCGCCAGCAGCCCCTGGGGACAGGCTGGGGACACCGGGGAGCTGTTTTTT. Translating it yields CASSPWGQAGDTGELFF.

This chain uses TRBV4-3 with TRBJ1-4, with D hard to call. V lost 1 base and J lost 3, with 9 bases in between. The CDR3 has 15 residues. Looked up from germline, CDR1 is LGHNA and CDR2 is YSLEER. The CDR3 protein is CASSQGGLPNEKLFF. As DNA, the CDR3 is TGCGCCAGCAGCCAAGGTGGACTTCCTAATGAAAAACTGTTTTTT.

This chain connects TRBV5-4 to TRBJ2-7; D is possibly TRBD1 (5 bases). This CDR3 has 12 residues. Trimming shortened V by 1 base and J by 6 bases, and 8 bases separated the two germline ends. The germline V gene encodes CDR1 SGHNT and CDR2 YYREEE (reference sequence). This CDR3 reads CASSLRGREQYF. The CDR3 coding sequence is TGTGCCAGCAGCTTGAGGGGCCGCGAGCAGTACTTC.

The rearrangement uses TRBV7-9 and TRBJ2-7, with TRBD1 matching over 7 bases. CDR3 size: 15 residues. The trim removed 3 bases at V and 3 bases at J, leaving 8 bases unmatched. The germline gives CDR1 SEHNR, CDR2 FQNEAQ (reference sequence). The chain's CDR3 is CASSFTGAGIYEQYF. The CDR3 nucleotides read TGTGCCAGCAGCTTTACAGGGGCAGGAATCTACGAGCAGTACTTC. Full variable domain (outside the CDR3, taken from reference TRBV7-9 and TRBJ2-7): DTGVSQNPRHKITKRGQNVTFRCDPISEHNRLYWYRQTLGQGPEFLTYFQNEAQLEKSRLLSDRFSAERPKGSFSTLEIQRTEQGDSAMYLCASSFTGAGIYEQYFGPGTRLTVT.

CDR3 coding DNA: TGTGCCAGCAGTCAGACAGGGATCTCTGGAAACACCATATATTTT. Residues: CASSQTGISGNTIYF. The V and J genes are TRBV2 and TRBJ1-3; 7 nucleotides align to TRBD1. The CDR3 spans 15 residues. Germline V gene lookup returns CDR1 SNHLY and CDR2 FYNNEI. Trimming took 5 bases from V and 0 from J; bases not matched to a gene: 4.

The chain has TRBV30 and TRBJ1-1; tentatively, D is TRBD1 (6 bases). Germline V gene sequence: CDR1 GTSNPN, CDR2 SVGIG (reference sequence). The CDR3 is made up of 16 amino acids. The V end was cut by 1 base, the J end by 5 bases, with 20 bases between. The chain's CDR3 is CAWSGGTWGRGTEAFF. CDR3 in DNA: TGTGCCTGGAGTGGGGGGACGTGGGGGCGCGGGACTGAAGCTTTCTTT.